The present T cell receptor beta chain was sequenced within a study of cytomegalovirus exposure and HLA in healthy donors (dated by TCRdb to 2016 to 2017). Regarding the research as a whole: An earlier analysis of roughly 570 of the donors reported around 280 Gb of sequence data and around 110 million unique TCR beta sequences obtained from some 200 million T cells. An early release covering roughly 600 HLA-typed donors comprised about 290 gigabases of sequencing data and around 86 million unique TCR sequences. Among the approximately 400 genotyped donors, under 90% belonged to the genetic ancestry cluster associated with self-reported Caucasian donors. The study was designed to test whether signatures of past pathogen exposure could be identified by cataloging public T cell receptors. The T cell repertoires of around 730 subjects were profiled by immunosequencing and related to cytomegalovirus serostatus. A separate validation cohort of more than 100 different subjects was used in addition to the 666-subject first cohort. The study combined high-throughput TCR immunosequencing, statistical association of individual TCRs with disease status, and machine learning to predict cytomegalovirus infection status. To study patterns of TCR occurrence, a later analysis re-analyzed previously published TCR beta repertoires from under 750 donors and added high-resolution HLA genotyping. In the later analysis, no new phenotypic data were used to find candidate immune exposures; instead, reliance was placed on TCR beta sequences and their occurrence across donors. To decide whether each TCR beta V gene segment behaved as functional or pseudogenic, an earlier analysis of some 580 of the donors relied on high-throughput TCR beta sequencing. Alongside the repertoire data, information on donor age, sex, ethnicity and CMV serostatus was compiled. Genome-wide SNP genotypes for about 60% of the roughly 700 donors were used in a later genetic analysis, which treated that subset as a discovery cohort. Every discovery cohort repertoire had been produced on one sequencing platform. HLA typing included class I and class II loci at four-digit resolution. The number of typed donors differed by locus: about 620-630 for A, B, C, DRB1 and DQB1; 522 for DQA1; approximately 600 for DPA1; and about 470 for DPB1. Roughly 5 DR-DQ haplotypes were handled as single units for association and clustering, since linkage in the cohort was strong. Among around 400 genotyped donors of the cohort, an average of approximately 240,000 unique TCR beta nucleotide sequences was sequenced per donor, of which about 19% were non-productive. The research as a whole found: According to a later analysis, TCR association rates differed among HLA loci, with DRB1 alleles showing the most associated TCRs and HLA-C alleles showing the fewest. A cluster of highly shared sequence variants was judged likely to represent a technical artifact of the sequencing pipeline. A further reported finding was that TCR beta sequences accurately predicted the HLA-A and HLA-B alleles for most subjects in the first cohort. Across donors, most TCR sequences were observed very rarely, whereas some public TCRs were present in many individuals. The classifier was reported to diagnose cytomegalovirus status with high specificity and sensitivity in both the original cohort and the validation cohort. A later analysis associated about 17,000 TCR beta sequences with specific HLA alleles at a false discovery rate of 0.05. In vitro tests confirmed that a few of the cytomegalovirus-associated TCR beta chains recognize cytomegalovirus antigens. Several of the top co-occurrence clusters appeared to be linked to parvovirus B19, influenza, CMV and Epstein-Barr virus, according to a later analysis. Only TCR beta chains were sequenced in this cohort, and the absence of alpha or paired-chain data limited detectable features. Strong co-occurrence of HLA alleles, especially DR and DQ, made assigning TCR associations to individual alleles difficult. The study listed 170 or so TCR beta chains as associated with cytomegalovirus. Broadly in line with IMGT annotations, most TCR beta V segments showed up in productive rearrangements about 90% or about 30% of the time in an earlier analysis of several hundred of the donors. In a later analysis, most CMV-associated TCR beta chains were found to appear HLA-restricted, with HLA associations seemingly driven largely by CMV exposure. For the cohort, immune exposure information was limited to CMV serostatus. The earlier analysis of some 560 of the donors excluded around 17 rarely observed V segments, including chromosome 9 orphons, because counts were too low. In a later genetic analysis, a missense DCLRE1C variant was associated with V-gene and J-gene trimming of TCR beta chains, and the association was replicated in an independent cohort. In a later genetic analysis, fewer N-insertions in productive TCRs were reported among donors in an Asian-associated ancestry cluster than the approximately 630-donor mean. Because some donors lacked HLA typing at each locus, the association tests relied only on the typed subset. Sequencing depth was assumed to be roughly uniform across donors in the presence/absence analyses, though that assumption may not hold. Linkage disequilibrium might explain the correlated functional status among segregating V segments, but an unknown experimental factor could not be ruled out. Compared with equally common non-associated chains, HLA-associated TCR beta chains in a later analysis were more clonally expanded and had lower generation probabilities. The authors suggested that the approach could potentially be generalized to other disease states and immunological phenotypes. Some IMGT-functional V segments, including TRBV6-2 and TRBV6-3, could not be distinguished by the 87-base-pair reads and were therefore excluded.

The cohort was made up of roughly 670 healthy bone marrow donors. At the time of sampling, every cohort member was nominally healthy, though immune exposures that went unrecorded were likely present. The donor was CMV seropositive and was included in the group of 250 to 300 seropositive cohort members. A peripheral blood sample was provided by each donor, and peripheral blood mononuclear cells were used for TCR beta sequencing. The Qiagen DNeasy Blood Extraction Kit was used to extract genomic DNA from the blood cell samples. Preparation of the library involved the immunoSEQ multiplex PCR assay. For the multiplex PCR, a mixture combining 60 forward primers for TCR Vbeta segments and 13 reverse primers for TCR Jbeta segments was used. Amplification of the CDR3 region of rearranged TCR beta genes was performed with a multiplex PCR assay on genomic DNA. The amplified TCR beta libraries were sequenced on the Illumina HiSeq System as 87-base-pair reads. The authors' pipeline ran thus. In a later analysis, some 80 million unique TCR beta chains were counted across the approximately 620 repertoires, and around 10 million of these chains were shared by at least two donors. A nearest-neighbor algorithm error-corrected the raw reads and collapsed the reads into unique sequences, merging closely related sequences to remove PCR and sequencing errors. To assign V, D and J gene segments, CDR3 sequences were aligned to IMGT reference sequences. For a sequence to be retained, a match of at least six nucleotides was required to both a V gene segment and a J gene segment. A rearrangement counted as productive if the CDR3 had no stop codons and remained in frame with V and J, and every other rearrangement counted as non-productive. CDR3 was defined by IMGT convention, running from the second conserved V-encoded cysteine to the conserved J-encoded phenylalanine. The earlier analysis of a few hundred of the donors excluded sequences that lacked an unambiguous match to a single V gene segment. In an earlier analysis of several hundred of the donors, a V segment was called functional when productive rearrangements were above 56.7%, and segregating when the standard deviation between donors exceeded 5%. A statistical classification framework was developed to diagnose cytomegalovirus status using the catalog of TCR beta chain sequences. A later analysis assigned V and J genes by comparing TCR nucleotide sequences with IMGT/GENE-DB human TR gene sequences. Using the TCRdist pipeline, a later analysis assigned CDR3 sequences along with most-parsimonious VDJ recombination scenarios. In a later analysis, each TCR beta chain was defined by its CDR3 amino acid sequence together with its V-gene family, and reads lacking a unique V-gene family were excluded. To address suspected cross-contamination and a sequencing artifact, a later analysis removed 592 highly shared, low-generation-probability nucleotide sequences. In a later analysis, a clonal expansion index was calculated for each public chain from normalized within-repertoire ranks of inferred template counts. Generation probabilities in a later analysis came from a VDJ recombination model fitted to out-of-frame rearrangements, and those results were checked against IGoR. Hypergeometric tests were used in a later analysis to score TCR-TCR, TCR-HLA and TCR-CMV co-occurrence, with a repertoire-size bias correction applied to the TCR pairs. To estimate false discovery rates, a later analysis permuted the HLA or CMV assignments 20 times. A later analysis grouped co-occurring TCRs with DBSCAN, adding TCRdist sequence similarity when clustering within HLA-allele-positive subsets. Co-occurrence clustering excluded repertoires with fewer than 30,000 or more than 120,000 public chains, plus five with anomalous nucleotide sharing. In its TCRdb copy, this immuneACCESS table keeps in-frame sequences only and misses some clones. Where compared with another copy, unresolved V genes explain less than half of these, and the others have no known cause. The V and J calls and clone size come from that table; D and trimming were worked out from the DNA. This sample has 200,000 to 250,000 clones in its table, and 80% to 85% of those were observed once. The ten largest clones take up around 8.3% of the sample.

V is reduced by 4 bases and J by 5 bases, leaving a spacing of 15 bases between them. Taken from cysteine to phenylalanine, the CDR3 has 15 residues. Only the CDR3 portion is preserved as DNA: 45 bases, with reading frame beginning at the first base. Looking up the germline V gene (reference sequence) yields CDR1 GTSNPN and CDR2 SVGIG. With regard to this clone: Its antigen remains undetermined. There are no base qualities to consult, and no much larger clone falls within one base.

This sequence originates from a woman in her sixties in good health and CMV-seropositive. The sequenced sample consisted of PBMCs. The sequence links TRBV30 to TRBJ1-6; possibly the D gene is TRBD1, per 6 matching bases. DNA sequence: TGTGCCTGGATCCCCTCAGGGGTAAATAATTCACCCCTCCACTTT. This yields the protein CAWIPSGVNNSPLHF.